The 5 T cell receptor beta chains given below trace back to one sample, sequenced in a study of blood T cell repertoires in COVID-19. Clones were read by immunoSEQ multiplex PCR, and TCRdb kept only the in-frame ones, dropping some. This table has about 160,000 clones, around 82% appearing once. The sequenced sample consisted of peripheral blood. The receptors originated from a man aged 60-69 years who had recovered from COVID-19.

The chain carries TRBV12-5 and TRBJ1-2; D ambiguous. V gave up 4 bases and J gave up 4 bases, with 19 bases separating them. Looked up from germline, CDR1 is LGHNT and CDR2 is FRNRAP. The CDR3 runs to 16 residues. The CDR3 nucleotides read TGTGCTAGTGGTTCATCCACCCGGCAGGTTCGCTATGGCTACACCTTC. It encodes CASGSSTRQVRYGYTF. Filled out from reference TRBV12-5 and TRBJ1-2, the complete variable domain reads DARVTQTPRHKVTEMGQEVTMRCQPILGHNTVFWYRQTMMQGLELLAYFRNRAPLDDSGMPKDRFSAEMPDATLATLKIQPSEPRDSAVYFCASGSSTRQVRYGYTFGSGTRLTVV.

The V gene is TRBV30, the J gene TRBJ1-6; 7 bases are a match to TRBD1. The V and J ends lost 2 bases and 8 bases, in that order; junction bases with no gene match: 6. There are 14 residues in the CDR3. Germline CDR1 is GTSNPN and CDR2 is SVGIG (reference sequence). The CDR3, as DNA: TGTGCCTGGAGTACCGGGACAGTTGATTCACCCCTCCACTTT. It yields the protein CAWSTGTVDSPLHF. Filled out from reference TRBV30 and TRBJ1-6, the complete variable domain reads SQTIHQWPATLVQPVGSPLSLECTVEGTSNPNLYWYRQAAGRGLQLLFYSVGIGQISSEVPQNLSASRPQDRQFILSSKKLLLSDSGFYLCAWSTGTVDSPLHFGNGTRLTVT.

Only one count was recorded for this clone. The CDR3 sequence is CASRWVGGYDEQYF. The CDR3 nucleotides are TGTGCCAGCAGGTGGGTAGGGGGCTACGACGAGCAGTACTTC. This chain links TRBV5-8 with TRBJ2-7; 7 positions agree with TRBD1. The germline gives CDR1 SGHTS, CDR2 YDEGEE. The ends lost 5 bases at V and 5 bases at J; junction bases unmatched: 10. The CDR3 has 14 amino acids.

A few counts support this clone. The chain has TRBV12-3 or TRBV12-4 and TRBJ1-2; D is uncertain. The CDR3 has 12 residues. V was clipped by 6 bases and J by 5 bases, with 10 bases between them. CDR3 sequence: CASSPSGYGYTF. The CDR3 DNA sequence: TGTGCCAGCAGCCCATCGGGGTATGGCTACACCTTC.

This clone was counted a few times. The chain couples TRBV30 to TRBJ1-4, with TRBD1 matching over 7 bases. V trimming: 0 bases; J trimming: 3 bases; junction bases outside the gene matches: 4. The CDR3 spans 15 residues. CDR1 is GTSNPN, CDR2 SVGIG, per germline (reference sequence). In DNA form, the CDR3 reads TGTGCCTGGAGTGTAACGCAGGGGGCTAATGAAAAACTGTTTTTT. Its protein product is CAWSVTQGANEKLFF. Complete variable domain (other parts from reference TRBV30 and TRBJ1-4): SQTIHQWPATLVQPVGSPLSLECTVEGTSNPNLYWYRQAAGRGLQLLFYSVGIGQISSEVPQNLSASRPQDRQFILSSKKLLLSDSGFYLCAWSVTQGANEKLFFGSGTQLSVL.